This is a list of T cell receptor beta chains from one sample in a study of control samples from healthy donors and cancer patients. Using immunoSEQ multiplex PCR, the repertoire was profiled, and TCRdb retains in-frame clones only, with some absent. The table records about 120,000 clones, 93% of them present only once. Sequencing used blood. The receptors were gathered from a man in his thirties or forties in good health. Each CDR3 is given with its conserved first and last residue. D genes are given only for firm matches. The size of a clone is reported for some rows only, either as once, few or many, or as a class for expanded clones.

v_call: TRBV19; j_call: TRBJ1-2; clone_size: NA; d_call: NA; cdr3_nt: TGTGCCAGTAGTATACTTGGGGGTAACTATGGCTACACCTTC; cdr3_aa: CASSILGGNYGYTF
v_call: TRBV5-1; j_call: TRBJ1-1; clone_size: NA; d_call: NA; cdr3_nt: TGCGCCAGCAGCTTGTTGAGGGGCCCACACTCTGAAGCTTTCTTT; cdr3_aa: CASSLLRGPHSEAFF
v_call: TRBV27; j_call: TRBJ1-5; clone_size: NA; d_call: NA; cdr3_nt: TGTGCCAGCAGTTTATTATCGGTGGGGGAAGCCCAGCATTTT; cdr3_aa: CASSLLSVGEAQHF
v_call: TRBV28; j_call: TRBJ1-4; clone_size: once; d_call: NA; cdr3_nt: TGTGCCAGCAGTTTAACAGGGACCCGGGAAAAACTGTTTTTT; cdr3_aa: CASSLTGTREKLFF
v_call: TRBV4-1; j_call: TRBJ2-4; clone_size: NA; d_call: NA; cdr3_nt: TGCGCCAGCAGCCAGGCCAGAGGGGCGGGAAACATTCAGTACTTC; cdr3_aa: CASSQARGAGNIQYF
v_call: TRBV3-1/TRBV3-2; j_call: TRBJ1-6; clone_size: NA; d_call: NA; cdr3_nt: TGTGCCAGCAGCCAACGTCTCGGCGGTTCAAATTCACCCCTCCACTTT; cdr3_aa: CASSQRLGGSNSPLHF
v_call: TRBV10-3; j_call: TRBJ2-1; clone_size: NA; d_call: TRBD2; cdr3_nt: TGTGCCATCAGTGAGTCACTAGCGGGGGGCCACAATGAGCAGTTCTTC; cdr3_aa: CAISESLAGGHNEQFF
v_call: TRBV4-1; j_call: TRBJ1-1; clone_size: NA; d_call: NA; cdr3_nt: TGCGCCAGCAGCCAAGAGATGGCGAACACTGAAGCTTTCTTT; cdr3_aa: CASSQEMANTEAFF
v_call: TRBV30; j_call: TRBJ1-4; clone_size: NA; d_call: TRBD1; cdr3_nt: TGTGCCCGGGCGAGGACAGGGGGCGAGAAACTGTTTTTT; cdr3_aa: CARARTGGEKLFF
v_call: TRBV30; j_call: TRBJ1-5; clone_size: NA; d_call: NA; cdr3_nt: TGTGCCTGGAGTCAGGAGGGTGACAATCAGCCCCAGCATTTT; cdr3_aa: CAWSQEGDNQPQHF
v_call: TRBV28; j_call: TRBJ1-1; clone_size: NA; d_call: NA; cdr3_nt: TGTGCCCTCGGAGGAGAGAACACTGAAGCTTTCTTT; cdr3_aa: CALGGENTEAFF
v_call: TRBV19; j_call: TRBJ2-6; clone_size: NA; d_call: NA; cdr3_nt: TGTGCCAGTTCGGTGTCTGGGGCCAACGTCCTGACTTTC; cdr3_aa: CASSVSGANVLTF
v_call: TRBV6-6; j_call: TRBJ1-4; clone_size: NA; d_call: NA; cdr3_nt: TGTGCCAGCAGTTACTCCGGGCAGGCCGGGGGGAAACTGTTTTTT; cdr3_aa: CASSYSGQAGGKLFF
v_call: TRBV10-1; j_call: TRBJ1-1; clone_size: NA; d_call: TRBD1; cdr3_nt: TGCGCCAGCAGTCCCGGGACAGCATCTGAAGCTTTCTTT; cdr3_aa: CASSPGTASEAFF
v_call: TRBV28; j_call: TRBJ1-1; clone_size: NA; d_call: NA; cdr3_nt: TGTGCCAGCAGGAGGCATGCCGCAAATGAGAACACTGAAGCTTTCTTT; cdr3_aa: CASRRHAANENTEAFF
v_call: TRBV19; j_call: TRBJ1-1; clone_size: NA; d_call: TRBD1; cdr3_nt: TGTGCCAGTAGTATCTCTAAACCGGGACAGGTGTTCGTTCCTGGGGCTTTCTTT; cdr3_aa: CASSISKPGQVFVPGAFF